A single sample is the source of the 8 T cell receptor beta chains below, sequenced in a study of cytomegalovirus exposure and HLA in healthy donors. PCR was performed using 60 Vbeta and 13 Jbeta primers. The method was immunoSEQ multiplex PCR; TCRdb's version includes in-frame clones alone and lacks a portion of them. The table has approximately 130,000 clones, about 69% seen once. Sequencing was carried out using PBMCs. These TCRs come from a man between 25 and 39 years old in good health and CMV-seronegative.

The gene calls are TRBV30 and TRBJ1-5; 8 nucleotides align to TRBD1. The CDR3 runs 13 residues. With V trimmed by 4 bases and J by 4 bases, 3 bases remained unmatched. Germline V CDR1 and CDR2: GTSNPN, SVGIG (reference sequence). The CDR3 DNA reads as TGTGCCTGGAATCAGGGGGCAAATCAGCCCCAGCATTTT. Encoded protein: CAWNQGANQPQHF.

The chain uses TRBV6-6 and TRBJ2-1; D is uncertain. The CDR3 extends over 13 amino acids. Germline CDR1 reads MNHNY; CDR2 reads SVGAGI (reference sequence). V was cut by 8 bases and J by 1 base, with 9 bases left in between. The CDR3 region is CASETVSYNEQFF. The DNA of the CDR3 is TGTGCCAGCGAAACAGTATCCTACAATGAGCAGTTCTTC.

This clone was detected once. The V call is TRBV4-1, the J call TRBJ2-6; 10 nucleotides agree with TRBD2. Germline V gene lookup returns CDR1 MGHRA and CDR2 YSYEKL. The CDR3 covers 19 residues. Trimming took 4 bases from V and 0 from J; bases not matched to a gene: 9. This CDR3 is CASSPGPGLAPSGANVLTF. The CDR3 DNA sequence: TGCGCCAGCAGCCCGGGCCCGGGACTAGCGCCCTCTGGGGCCAACGTCCTGACTTTC.

The chain uses TRBV9 and TRBJ1-5, with 8 bases aligning to TRBD1. This CDR3 has 14 amino acids. Trimming took 3 bases from V and 3 from J; bases not matched to a gene: 2. Germline V gives CDR1 SGDLS, CDR2 YYNGEE. CDR3 protein: CASSGQGINQPQHF. DNA for the CDR3: TGTGCCAGCAGCGGACAGGGGATCAATCAGCCCCAGCATTTT.

The genes are TRBV9 and TRBJ2-7, with unresolved D. V dropped 8 bases and J dropped 3 bases, with 24 bases sitting between them. CDR3 size: 16 residues. The germline gives CDR1 SGDLS, CDR2 YYNGEE. CDR3 coding DNA: TGTGCCAGACTTATGAAGCCTCACAGAATGTACTACGAGCAGTACTTC. This translates into CARLMKPHRMYYEQYF.

The V gene is TRBV7-6, the J gene TRBJ2-1, with D unclear. CDR1 and CDR2 (germline): SGHVS, FNYEAQ. The CDR3 contains 15 residues. V was pared by 5 bases and J by 8 bases, with 19 bases between. DNA for the CDR3: TGTGCCAGCAGCGTCATGTCTGGAGATTTTGATGAGCAGTTCTTC. Encoded protein: CASSVMSGDFDEQFF.

The rearrangement uses TRBV5-1 and TRBJ2-7; D may be TRBD2 (5 bases). V was cut by 4 bases and J by 0 bases, with 17 bases left in between. The germline V gene encodes CDR1 SGHRS and CDR2 YFSETQ. This CDR3 comprises 16 residues. Written as DNA, the CDR3 is TGCGCCAGCAGCACCTTTTCGGACTTCGACTCCTACGAGCAGTACTTC. This codes for CASSTFSDFDSYEQYF.

The chain joins TRBV6-5 to TRBJ2-2; 8 bases are shared with TRBD1. Per the germline V gene, CDR1 is MNHEY and CDR2 is SVGAGI. V shed 5 bases and J 6 bases; nucleotides not matched to a gene: 5. The CDR3 has 14 amino acids. CDR3 in DNA: TGTGCCAGCAGTCGGACAGGGTATGCCGGGGAGCTGTTTTTT. Its protein is CASSRTGYAGELFF.